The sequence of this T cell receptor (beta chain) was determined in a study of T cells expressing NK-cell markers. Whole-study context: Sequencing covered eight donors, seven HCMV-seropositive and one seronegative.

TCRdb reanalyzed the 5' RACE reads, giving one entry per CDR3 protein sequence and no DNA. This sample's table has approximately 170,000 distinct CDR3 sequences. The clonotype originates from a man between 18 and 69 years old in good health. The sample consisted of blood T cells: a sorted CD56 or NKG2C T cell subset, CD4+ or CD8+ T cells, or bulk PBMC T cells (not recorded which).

CDR3 residues: CASSQDGGSPMNTEAFF. V usage is TRBV4-1 and J usage is TRBJ1-1; the D call from TCRdb, TRBD1, cannot be confirmed without DNA. The CDR3 contains 17 residues. CDR1 MGHRA and CDR2 YSYEKL come from the germline V gene.